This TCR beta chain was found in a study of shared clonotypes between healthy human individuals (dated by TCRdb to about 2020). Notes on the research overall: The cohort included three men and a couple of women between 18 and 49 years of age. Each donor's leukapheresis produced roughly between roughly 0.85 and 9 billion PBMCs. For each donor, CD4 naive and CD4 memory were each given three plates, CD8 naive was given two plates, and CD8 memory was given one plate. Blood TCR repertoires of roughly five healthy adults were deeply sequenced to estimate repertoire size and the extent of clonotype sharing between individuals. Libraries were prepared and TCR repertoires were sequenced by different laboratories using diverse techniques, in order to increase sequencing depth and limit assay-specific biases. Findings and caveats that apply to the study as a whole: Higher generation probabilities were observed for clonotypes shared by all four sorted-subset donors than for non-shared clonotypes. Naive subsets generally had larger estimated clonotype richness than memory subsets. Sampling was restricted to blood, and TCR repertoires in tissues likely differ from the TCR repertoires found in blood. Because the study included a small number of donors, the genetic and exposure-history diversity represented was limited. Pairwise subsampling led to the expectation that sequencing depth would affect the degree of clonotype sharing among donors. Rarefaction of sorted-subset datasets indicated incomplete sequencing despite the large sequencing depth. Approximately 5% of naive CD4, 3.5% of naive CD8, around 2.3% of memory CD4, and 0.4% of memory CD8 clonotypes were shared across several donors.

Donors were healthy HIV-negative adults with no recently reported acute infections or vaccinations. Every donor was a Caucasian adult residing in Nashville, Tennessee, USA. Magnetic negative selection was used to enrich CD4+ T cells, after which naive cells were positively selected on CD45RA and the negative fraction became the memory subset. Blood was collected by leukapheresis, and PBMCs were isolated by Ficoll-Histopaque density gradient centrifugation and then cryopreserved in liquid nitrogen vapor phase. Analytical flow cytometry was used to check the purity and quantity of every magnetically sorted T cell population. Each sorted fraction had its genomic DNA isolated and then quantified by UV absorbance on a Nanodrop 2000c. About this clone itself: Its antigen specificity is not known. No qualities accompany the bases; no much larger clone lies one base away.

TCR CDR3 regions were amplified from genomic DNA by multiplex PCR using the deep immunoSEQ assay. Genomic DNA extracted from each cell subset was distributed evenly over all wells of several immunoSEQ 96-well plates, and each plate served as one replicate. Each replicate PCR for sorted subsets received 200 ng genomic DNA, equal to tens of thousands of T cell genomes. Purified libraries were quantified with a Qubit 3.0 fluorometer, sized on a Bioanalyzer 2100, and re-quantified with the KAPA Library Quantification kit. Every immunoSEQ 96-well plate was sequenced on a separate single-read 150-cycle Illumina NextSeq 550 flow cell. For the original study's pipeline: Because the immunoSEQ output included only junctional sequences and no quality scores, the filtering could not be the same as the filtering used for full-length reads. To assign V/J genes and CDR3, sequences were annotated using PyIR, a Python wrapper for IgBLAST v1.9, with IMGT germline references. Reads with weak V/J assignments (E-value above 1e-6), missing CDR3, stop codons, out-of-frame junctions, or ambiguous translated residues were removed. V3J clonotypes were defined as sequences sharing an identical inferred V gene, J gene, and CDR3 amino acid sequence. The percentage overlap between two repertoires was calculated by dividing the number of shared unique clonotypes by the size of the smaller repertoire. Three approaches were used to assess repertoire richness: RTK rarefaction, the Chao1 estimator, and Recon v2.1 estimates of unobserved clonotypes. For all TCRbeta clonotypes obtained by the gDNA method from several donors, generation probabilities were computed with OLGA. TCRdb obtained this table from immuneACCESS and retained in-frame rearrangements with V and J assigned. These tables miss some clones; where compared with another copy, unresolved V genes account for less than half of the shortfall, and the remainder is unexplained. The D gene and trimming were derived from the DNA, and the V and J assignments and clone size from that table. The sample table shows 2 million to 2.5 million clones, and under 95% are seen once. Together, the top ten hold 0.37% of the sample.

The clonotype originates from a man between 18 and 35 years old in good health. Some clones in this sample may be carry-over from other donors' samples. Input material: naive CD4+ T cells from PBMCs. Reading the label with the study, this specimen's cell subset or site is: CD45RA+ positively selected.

The CDR3 sequence is CASSAKEGLRADNEQFF. The base sequence is TGTGCCAGCAGCGCGAAGGAGGGACTGCGGGCAGACAATGAGCAGTTCTTC. The chain couples TRBV7-9 to TRBJ2-1, and perhaps TRBD2 as D gene, on 6 matching bases. CDR1 is given as SEHNR and CDR2 as FQNEAQ, both from the germline V gene (reference sequence). V is shortened by 5 bases, J by 5 bases, and the region joining them spans 22 bases. There are 17 amino acids in the CDR3, from cysteine to phenylalanine inclusive. The sequence is cut down to CDR3 DNA, 51 bases in frame from base 1.